Listed here is a single TCR beta chain. Its antigen is not identified. The PCR made use of 60 Vbeta and 13 Jbeta primers. Clones were read by immunoSEQ multiplex PCR, and TCRdb kept only the in-frame ones, dropping some. The data show tens of thousands of clones, roughly 70% seen once. This record belongs to a study of cytomegalovirus exposure and HLA in healthy donors. Points from the study as a whole: Within the data, a cluster of highly shared sequence variants was likely a sequencing artifact.

The CDR3 sequence is 14 residues long. Looked up from germline, CDR1 is SGHTA and CDR2 is FQGNSA. Trimming removed 0 bases from V and 8 bases from J; junction bases left unmatched: 6. Sequencing was done on a sample of PBMCs. The V gene is TRBV7-2, the J gene TRBJ1-2; 7 bases match TRBD1. The receptor's source is a man aged 55 to 70 in good health and CMV-seropositive. CDR3 sequence reads: CASSLAGQSSGYTF. CDR3 nucleotide sequence: TGTGCCAGCAGCTTAGCGGGACAGTCATCAGGCTACACCTTC.